These 11 T cell receptor beta chains share one sample of origin, sequenced in a study of identical twins. MiXCR was run by TCRdb on the 5' RACE reads, yielding one entry per CDR3 protein. The table lists roughly 630,000 distinct CDR3 sequences, just over 7% of them singletons. These sequences were also reported in another study, on yellow fever vaccine responses in identical twins.

Sequencing was done on a sample of PBMCs. These receptors came from a woman younger than 30 in good health.

As DNA, the CDR3 is TGCGCCAGCAGCCCCCTCGGGACTAGCATGATTCGGGCCAACGTCCTGACTTTC. Encoded protein: CASSPLGTSMIRANVLTF. The V gene is TRBV4-1, the J gene TRBJ2-6; TRBD2 matches 9 bases. There are 18 residues in the CDR3. CDR1 is MGHRA and CDR2 is YSYEKL in the germline V gene. The V and J ends lost 4 bases and 5 bases, in that order; junction bases with no gene match: 12.

This rearrangement joins TRBV20-1 to TRBJ1-1; D unresolved. The CDR3 runs to 14 residues. The ends were cut back, 4 bases at V and 0 bases at J, with 12 bases in the middle. Looked up from germline, CDR1 is DFQATT and CDR2 is SNEGSKA (reference sequence). CDR3 sequence reads: CSATVSPMNTEAFF. The CDR3 coding sequence is TGCAGTGCTACGGTATCACCGATGAACACTGAAGCTTTCTTT.

In its sample, this clonotype was seen a few times. V is TRBV29-1 and J is TRBJ2-7; D ambiguous. CDR1 and CDR2 (germline): SQVTM, ANQGSEA. V dropped 6 bases and J dropped 4 bases, with 19 bases sitting between them. The CDR3 runs 14 residues. The CDR3 DNA follows: TGCAGCGTCAAGGGCTCATCAGCCCAATACGAGCAGTACTTC. Its protein product is CSVKGSSAQYEQYF.

This sequence joins TRBV18 and TRBJ2-1; D might be TRBD1 (5 bases). The CDR3 runs to 15 residues. Trimming took 2 bases from V and 2 from J, leaving 10 bases between them. The germline CDR1 and CDR2 sequences are KGHSH and LQKENI. This chain's CDR3 is CASSPKGATYNEQFF. Written as DNA, the CDR3 is TGTGCCAGCTCACCAAAAGGGGCGACCTACAATGAGCAGTTCTTC.

This clonotype was seen a few times. The rearrangement uses TRBV12-5 and TRBJ2-5; 14 bases match TRBD2. The V gene end was trimmed by 5 bases and the J gene end by 4 bases; junction bases not matched to a gene: 9. This CDR3 is 17 amino acids long. Per the germline V gene, CDR1 is LGHNT and CDR2 is FRNRAP. CDR3 coding DNA: TGTGCTAGTGGTCTCCACGGGGGACTAGCGGGAGCAGAGACCCAGTACTTC. It is translated as CASGLHGGLAGAETQYF.

This clonotype was seen many times. The chain is built from TRBV5-1 and TRBJ2-3; D not resolved. The CDR3 sequence is 13 residues long. Germline CDR1 reads SGHRS; CDR2 reads YFSETQ. The germline V and J ends were trimmed by 0 bases and 2 bases, with 4 bases remaining between them. CDR3 sequence: CASSLENTDTQYF. CDR3 DNA: TGCGCCAGCAGCTTGGAGAACACAGATACGCAGTATTTT.

There are many counts of this clonotype. The chain links TRBV7-9 to TRBJ2-7, with 12 bases aligning to TRBD2. Trimming removed 5 bases from V and 4 bases from J; junction bases left unmatched: 6. This CDR3 has 15 amino acids. Germline V gene data show CDR1 as SEHNR and CDR2 as FQNEAQ (reference sequence). The CDR3 bases are TGTGCCAGCAGCCAGCGACTAGCGGGAGTGTACGAGCAGTACTTC. This sequence encodes CASSQRLAGVYEQYF.

The V and J genes are TRBV11-2 and TRBJ2-3, with D possibly being TRBD1 or TRBD2 (7 bases each). Germline values: CDR1 SGHAT, CDR2 FQNNGV. V was cut by 2 bases and J by 1 base, with 16 bases left in between. The CDR3 sequence is 17 residues long. This chain's CDR3 is CASSLFAGGARTDTQYF. The CDR3 nucleotides are TGTGCCAGCAGCTTATTTGCAGGGGGGGCCCGCACAGATACGCAGTATTTT.

Written as DNA, the CDR3 is TGCGCCAGCAGCGATTCGACAGTAGCCAAAAACATTCAGTACTTC. This encodes CASSDSTVAKNIQYF. The V gene is TRBV5-1, the J gene TRBJ2-4; possibly TRBD1 for D (5 bases). V lost 4 bases and J 0 bases, leaving 11 bases between the germline ends. The CDR3 consists of 15 residues. Looked up from germline, CDR1 is SGHRS and CDR2 is YFSETQ.

In its sample, this clonotype was seen a few times. This chain links TRBV5-1 with TRBJ2-1; TRBD1 is a possible D gene (6 bases). The CDR3 has 15 residues. Germline CDR1 and CDR2: SGHRS and YFSETQ. V gave up 5 bases and J gave up 8 bases, with 20 bases separating them. The CDR3 DNA is TGCGCCAGCAGGGAAGACAGGCTCGGGGTGGATGAGCAGTTCTTC. The encoded protein is CASREDRLGVDEQFF. Complete variable domain (other parts from reference TRBV5-1 and TRBJ2-1): KAGVTQTPRYLIKTRGQQVTLSCSPISGHRSVSWYQQTPGQGLQFLFEYFSETQRNKGNFPGRFSGRQFSNSRSEMNVSTLELGDSALYLCASREDRLGVDEQFFGPGTRLTVL.

This clonotype was detected a few times. V is TRBV4-2 and J is TRBJ2-3; D is undetermined. The CDR3 has 15 residues. V gave up 4 bases and J gave up 1 base, with 12 bases separating them. The germline gives CDR1 LGHNA, CDR2 YNFKEQ. The CDR3 sequence: CASSPSYYGTDTQYF. DNA of the CDR3: TGTGCCAGCAGCCCCTCGTACTATGGCACAGATACGCAGTATTTT.